A single sample is the source of the 20 T cell receptor beta chains below, sequenced in a study of beta chain features in type 1 diabetes. Study-wide results and limits: Patients with Type 1 diabetes showed moderately but significantly shorter TCRB CDR3s in all four CD4+ subsets.

What was sequenced were expressed TCRB transcripts, since all of the isolated RNA had been reverse transcribed. Repertoires were generated with immunoSEQ multiplex PCR, while TCRdb's copy carries only in-frame clones and drops some. The table records around 160,000 clones, around 8.4% of them present only once. For these receptors, no antigen is known. Sequenced material: central memory CD4+ T cells from blood. The receptors originated from a young woman with type 1 diabetes.

This chain uses TRBV30 with TRBJ1-2, with 7 bases that match TRBD1. J lost 4 bases, V lost 3 bases, and 8 bases had no gene match. Germline V CDR1 and CDR2: GTSNPN, SVGIG (reference sequence). This CDR3 spans 14 amino acids. The CDR3 DNA reads as TGTGCCTGGAGCAGGAGGGACAGAGTCTATGGCTACACCTTC. Its translation: CAWSRRDRVYGYTF. Drawing the rest from reference TRBV30 and TRBJ1-2, the complete variable domain is SQTIHQWPATLVQPVGSPLSLECTVEGTSNPNLYWYRQAAGRGLQLLFYSVGIGQISSEVPQNLSASRPQDRQFILSSKKLLLSDSGFYLCAWSRRDRVYGYTFGSGTRLTVV.

The rearrangement joins TRBV6-5 to TRBJ1-1; 9 bases align to TRBD1. The CDR3 contains 16 residues. Per germline, CDR1 MNHEY and CDR2 SVGAGI. V dropped 0 bases and J dropped 3; count of bases not matched to a gene: 5. The CDR3 nucleotides read TGTGCCAGCAGTTACTCGGCCGGGACAGGGTACACTGAAGCTTTCTTT. This translates into CASSYSAGTGYTEAFF.

This clone was recorded a few times. The rearrangement links TRBV6-1 to TRBJ1-6; 8 bases align to TRBD1. This CDR3 spans 14 amino acids. After removal of 7 bases from V and 8 bases from J, the junction contained 7 bases not matched to a gene. Germline V CDR1 and CDR2: MNHNS, SASEGT. As DNA, the CDR3 is TGTGCCAGCAAATTACAGGGGGTCGATTCACCCCTCCACTTT. This gives the protein CASKLQGVDSPLHF.

This clone was picked up a small number of times. J is TRBJ2-7 and V is TRBV23-1; D is possibly TRBD2 (6 bases). TRBV23-1 is an ORF, with its function uncertain. The CDR3 loop spans 16 amino acids. V shed 8 bases and J shed 3 bases, with 23 bases lying between them. CDR3 sequence (DNA): TGCGCCAGCGGATTGGGGGGAGGACTGGCCTGCTACGAGCAGTACTTC. Encoded protein: CASGLGGGLACYEQYF.

This clone was found a few times. One end of the junction fails to match germline, which may point to a read error. The rearrangement uses TRBV28 and TRBJ1-3; no definite D call. This CDR3 spans 14 amino acids. In germline, CDR1 is MDHEN, CDR2 SYDVKM. The CDR3 is CASHRGNSGNTIYF. Written as DNA, the CDR3 is TGTGCCAGCCATAGAGGGAATTCTGGGAACACCATATATTTT.

This clone was detected a few times. The J gene is TRBJ1-4, the V gene TRBV4-3; possibly TRBD1 for D (6 bases). Trimming left V 5 bases short and J 7 bases short, with 11 bases between. CDR1 is LGHNA and CDR2 is YSLEER in the germline V gene. CDR3 size: 13 residues. The CDR3 DNA is TGCGCCAGCAGCGCGACCAGGGGTGAAAAACTGTTTTTT. The encoded protein is CASSATRGEKLFF.

Note on this clone: The sample contains more than one DNA sequence encoding this CDR3. V usage is TRBV28 and J usage is TRBJ2-7; 7 bases fit TRBD1. Germline V lookup: CDR1 MDHEN, CDR2 SYDVKM. This CDR3 comprises 14 residues. Losses at the gene ends were 6 bases for V and 10 bases for J; bases not matched to a gene: 15. DNA of the CDR3: TGTGCCAGCAGGCCGGGGACAGACGTTGGCGAACAGTACTTC. Residues: CASRPGTDVGEQYF.

This clone was seen only a few times. The chain has TRBV7-2 and TRBJ2-7; 8 bases fit TRBD1. CDR3 length equals 13 residues. The germline V gene encodes CDR1 SGHTA and CDR2 FQGNSA. The V gene end was trimmed by 5 bases and the J gene end by 9 bases; junction bases not matched to a gene: 9. The CDR3 nucleotides are TGTGCCAGCAGCGATCCAGGGGGCCGGGGGCAGTACTTC. Translated: CASSDPGGRGQYF.

This clone appeared a few times. The chain is built from TRBV5-6 and TRBJ1-4; 7 nucleotides match TRBD1. The CDR3 extends over 18 amino acids. Trimming at V came to 3 bases and at J to 3 bases, leaving 14 bases not matched to a gene. Per germline, CDR1 SGHDT and CDR2 YYEEEE. The CDR3 here is CASSWGPTGQLANEKLFF. CDR3 in DNA: TGTGCCAGCAGCTGGGGGCCGACAGGGCAGTTGGCTAATGAAAAACTGTTTTTT.

This clone was seen only a few times. The chain recombines TRBV5-4 with TRBJ2-2; 7 bases match TRBD2. Germline V CDR1 and CDR2: SGHNT, YYREEE (reference sequence). The CDR3 runs 16 residues. The junction had 3 bases not matched to a gene; V was cut back by 0 bases and J by 1 base. CDR3 nucleotide sequence: TGTGCCAGCAGCTTGGCGGGGGGAAAGAACACCGGGGAGCTGTTTTTT. Its protein product is CASSLAGGKNTGELFF.

The chain combines TRBV6-1 with TRBJ2-5; no reliable D call. This CDR3 spans 13 amino acids. The V and J ends lost 1 base and 5 bases respectively, with 8 bases between them. CDR1 is MNHNS and CDR2 is SASEGT in the germline V gene. CDR3: CASSEGLRETQYF. The CDR3 nucleotides are TGTGCCAGCAGTGAAGGGTTGCGGGAGACCCAGTACTTC.

This clone was seen only a few times. The rearrangement uses TRBV5-1 and TRBJ2-3, with TRBD2 identical over 9 bases. The CDR3 spans 15 residues. Germline V CDR1 and CDR2: SGHRS, YFSETQ. Trimming at V came to 6 bases and at J to 2 bases, leaving 7 bases not matched to a gene. The CDR3 DNA reads as TGCGCCAGCACTAGCGGGAACCCTCTCACAGATACGCAGTATTTT. Protein sequence: CASTSGNPLTDTQYF.

The chain couples TRBV7-9 to TRBJ1-2; D is possibly TRBD1 (6 bases). The CDR3 consists of 13 residues. V was pared by 7 bases and J by 1 base, with 10 bases between. The V gene's germline CDR1 is SEHNR and CDR2 FQNEAQ (reference sequence). As DNA, the CDR3 is TGTGCCAGCACCGGACAGCGTAACTATGGCTACACCTTC. Translated: CASTGQRNYGYTF.

The chain couples TRBV4-2 to TRBJ2-1, with D possibly being TRBD2 (5 bases). CDR3 length equals 15 residues. Germline V gene lookup returns CDR1 LGHNA and CDR2 YNFKEQ. V lost 0 bases to trimming and J lost 4 bases, with 10 bases between them. The CDR3 sequence: CASSQDRTRYNEQFF. The CDR3 nucleotides are TGTGCCAGCAGCCAAGACCGAACTAGATACAATGAGCAGTTCTTC.

Here the CDR3 DNA reads TGTGCCAGCTCAGACAGGCCGGCGAACACCGGGGAGCTGTTTTTT. It yields the protein CASSDRPANTGELFF. The V gene is TRBV27, the J gene TRBJ2-2, with a possible D match to TRBD1 (6 bases). The CDR3 consists of 15 residues. CDR1 and CDR2 from the germline V gene are MNHEY and SMNVEV (reference sequence). Between the trimmed V and J ends, which lost 8 bases and 0 bases, there was a span of 13 bases.

This clone was counted a few times. CDR3 residues: CSVGGDRGGTEAFF. CDR3 in DNA: TGCAGCGTCGGCGGGGACCGAGGCGGCACTGAAGCTTTCTTT. The V call is TRBV29-1, the J call TRBJ1-1; maybe TRBD1 (5 bases). The CDR3 runs to 14 residues. CDR1 and CDR2 (germline): SQVTM, ANQGSEA. V gave up 6 bases and J gave up 4 bases, with 18 bases separating them.

This clone was seen a few times. The chain employs TRBV5-4 and TRBJ2-1, with 12 bases fitting TRBD1. The CDR3 is made up of 15 amino acids. The J segment lost 8 bases and the V segment lost 4 bases, leaving 7 bases of the junction unmatched. In germline, CDR1 is SGHNT, CDR2 YYREEE (reference sequence). Here the CDR3 DNA reads TGTGCCAGCAGCCAAGTGGGACAGGGGGCTTATGAGCAGTTCTTC. Amino acid sequence: CASSQVGQGAYEQFF.

This clone was counted a few times. The chain links TRBV5-6 to TRBJ1-6; D is unclear. The CDR3 is 14 residues long. The V gene lost 0 bases and the J gene lost 8 bases, with 9 bases spanning the gap. Germline assignment: CDR1 SGHDT and CDR2 YYEEEE. CDR3 in DNA: TGTGCCAGCAGCTTGGGCCTAGGCGATTCACCCCTCCACTTT. Amino acids: CASSLGLGDSPLHF. The full variable domain, in which reference TRBV5-6 and TRBJ1-6 provide the parts outside the CDR3, is DAGVTQSPTHLIKTRGQQVTLRCSPKSGHDTVSWYQQALGQGPQFIFQYYEEEERQRGNFPDRFSGHQFPNYSSELNVNALLLGDSALYLCASSLGLGDSPLHFGNGTRLTVT.

This clone came up a few times. This chain uses TRBV7-8 with TRBJ1-1, with a possible D match to TRBD1 (5 bases). CDR3 length: 13 residues. The germline gives CDR1 SGHVS, CDR2 FQNEAQ. The V and J ends lost 1 base and 4 bases respectively, with 7 bases between them. The CDR3 spells CASSLGGGTEAFF. The CDR3, as DNA: TGTGCCAGCAGCTTAGGGGGGGGCACTGAAGCTTTCTTT.

This chain links TRBV11-2 with TRBJ2-2, with 9 bases that match TRBD1. J was trimmed by 1 base and V by 5 bases; bases with no gene match: 2. The CDR3 consists of 15 residues. Germline CDR1 is SGHAT and CDR2 is FQNNGV. CDR3 sequence: CASSQDRGNTGELFF. The CDR3 DNA reads as TGTGCCAGCAGCCAGGACAGGGGGAACACCGGGGAGCTGTTTTTT.